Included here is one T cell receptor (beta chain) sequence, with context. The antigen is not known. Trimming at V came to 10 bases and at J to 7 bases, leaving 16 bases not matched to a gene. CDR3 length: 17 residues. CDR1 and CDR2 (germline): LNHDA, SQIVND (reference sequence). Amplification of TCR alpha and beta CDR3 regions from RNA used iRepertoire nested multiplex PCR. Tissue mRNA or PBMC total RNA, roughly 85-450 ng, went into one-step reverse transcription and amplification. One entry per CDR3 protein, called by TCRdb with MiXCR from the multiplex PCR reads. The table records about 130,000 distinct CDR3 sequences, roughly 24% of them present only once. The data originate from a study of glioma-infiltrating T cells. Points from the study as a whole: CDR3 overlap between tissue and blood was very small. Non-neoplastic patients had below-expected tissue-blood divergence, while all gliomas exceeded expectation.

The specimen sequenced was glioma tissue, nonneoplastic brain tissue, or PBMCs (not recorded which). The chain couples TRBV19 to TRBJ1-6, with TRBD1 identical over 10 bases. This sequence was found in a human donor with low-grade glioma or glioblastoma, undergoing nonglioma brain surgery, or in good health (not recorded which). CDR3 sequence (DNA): TGTGCCACCACTACCGGGACAGGGGACATAGGCAATTCACCCCTCCACTTT. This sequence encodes CATTTGTGDIGNSPLHF.